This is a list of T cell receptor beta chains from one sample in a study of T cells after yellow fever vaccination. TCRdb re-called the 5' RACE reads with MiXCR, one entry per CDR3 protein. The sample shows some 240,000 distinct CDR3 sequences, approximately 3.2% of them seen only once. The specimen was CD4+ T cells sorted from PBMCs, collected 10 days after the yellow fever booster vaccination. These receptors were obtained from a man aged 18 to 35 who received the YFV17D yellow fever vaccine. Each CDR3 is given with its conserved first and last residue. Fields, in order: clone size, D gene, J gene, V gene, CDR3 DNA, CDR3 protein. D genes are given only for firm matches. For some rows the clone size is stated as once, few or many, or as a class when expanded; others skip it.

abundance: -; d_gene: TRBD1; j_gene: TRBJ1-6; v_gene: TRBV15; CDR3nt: TGTGCCACCAGCAGTCGAGGGACAGGGGGCCATAGCTCCTATAATTCACCCCTCCACTTT; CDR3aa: CATSSRGTGGHSSYNSPLHF
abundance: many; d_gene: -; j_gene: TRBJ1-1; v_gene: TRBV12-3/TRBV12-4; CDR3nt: TGTGCCAGCATTGCCCGCCCCCTTAGGACAGCAAAGAACACTGAAGCTTTCTTT; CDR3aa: CASIARPLRTAKNTEAFF
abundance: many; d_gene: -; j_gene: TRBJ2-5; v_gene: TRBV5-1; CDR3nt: TGCGCCAGCAGTAGGACAGAGGGGACCGAGACCCAGTACTTC; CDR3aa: CASSRTEGTETQYF
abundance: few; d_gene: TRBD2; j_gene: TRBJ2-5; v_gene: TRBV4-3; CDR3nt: TGCGCCAGCAGCTCCAATTTGCCACTAGCGGGGGGAGAGACCCAGTACTTC; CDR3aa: CASSSNLPLAGGETQYF
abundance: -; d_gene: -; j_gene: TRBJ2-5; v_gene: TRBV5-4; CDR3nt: TGTGCCAGCAGCTTCCGAAGTACCCGAGAGACCCAGTACTTC; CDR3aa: CASSFRSTRETQYF
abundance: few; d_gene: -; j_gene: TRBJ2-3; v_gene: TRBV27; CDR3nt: TGTGCCAGCAGTACGACCGGGAGTACTCAGTATTTT; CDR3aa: CASSTTGSTQYF
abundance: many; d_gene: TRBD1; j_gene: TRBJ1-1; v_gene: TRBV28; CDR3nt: TGTGCCAGCATCCCGGGGCAGGGGGCTGAAGCTTTCTTT; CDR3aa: CASIPGQGAEAFF
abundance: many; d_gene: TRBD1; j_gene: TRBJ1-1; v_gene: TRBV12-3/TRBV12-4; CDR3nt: TGTGCCAGCAGCCCCCTCCGACAGGGGGGCATGAACACTGAAGCTTTCTTT; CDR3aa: CASSPLRQGGMNTEAFF
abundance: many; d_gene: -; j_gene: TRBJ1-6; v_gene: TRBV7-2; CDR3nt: TGTGCCAGCAGCCCCGACAGGACCGATAATTCACCCCTCCACTTT; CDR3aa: CASSPDRTDNSPLHF
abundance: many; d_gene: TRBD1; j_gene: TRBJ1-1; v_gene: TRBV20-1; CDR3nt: TGCAGTGCACGGTCGACAGGGGACACTGAAGCTTTCTTT; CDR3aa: CSARSTGDTEAFF
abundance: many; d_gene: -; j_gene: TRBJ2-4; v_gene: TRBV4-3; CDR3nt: TGCGCCAGCAGCCAAGATTGGGCCACCCTTTACATTCAGTACTTC; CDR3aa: CASSQDWATLYIQYF
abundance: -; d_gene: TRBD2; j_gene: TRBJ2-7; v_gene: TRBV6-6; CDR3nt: TGTGCCAGCGGCAGCGGGGGGGTTAACGAGCAGTACTTC; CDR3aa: CASGSGGVNEQYF
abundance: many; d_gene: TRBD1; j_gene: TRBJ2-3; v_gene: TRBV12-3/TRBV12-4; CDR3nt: TGTGCCAGCAGTCCCTATGGACAGGGGGACACAGATACGCAGTATTTT; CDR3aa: CASSPYGQGDTDTQYF
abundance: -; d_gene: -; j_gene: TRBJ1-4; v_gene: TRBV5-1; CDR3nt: TGCGCCAGCAGCTTTGCAGCTTCGGCTAATGAAAAACTGTTTTTT; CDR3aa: CASSFAASANEKLFF
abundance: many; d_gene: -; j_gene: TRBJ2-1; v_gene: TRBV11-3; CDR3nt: TGTGCCAGCAGCTTATATGGGGTTAATGAGCAGTTCTTC; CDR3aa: CASSLYGVNEQFF
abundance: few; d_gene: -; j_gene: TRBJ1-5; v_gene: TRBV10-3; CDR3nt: TGTGCCATCAGTGGCGGGCAGGGAAATCAGCCCCAGCATTTT; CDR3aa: CAISGGQGNQPQHF
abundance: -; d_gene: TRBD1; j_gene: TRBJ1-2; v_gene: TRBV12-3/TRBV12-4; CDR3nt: TGTGCCAGCAGTATGGACAGGGGTTATCATGGCTACACCTTC; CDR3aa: CASSMDRGYHGYTF
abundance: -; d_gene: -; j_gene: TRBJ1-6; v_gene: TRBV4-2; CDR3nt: TGTGCCAGCAGCCGCGTTTTGGGAAATAATTCACCCCTCCACTTT; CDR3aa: CASSRVLGNNSPLHF
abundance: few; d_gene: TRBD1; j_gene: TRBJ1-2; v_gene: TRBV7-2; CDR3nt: TGTGCCAGCAGCGCGGACAGGGGGGGTGGCTACACCTTC; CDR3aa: CASSADRGGGYTF
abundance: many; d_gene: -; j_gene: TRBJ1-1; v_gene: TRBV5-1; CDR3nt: TGCGCCAGCAGCTTGGACGGAAGCACTGAAGCTTTATTT; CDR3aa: CASSLDGSTEALF
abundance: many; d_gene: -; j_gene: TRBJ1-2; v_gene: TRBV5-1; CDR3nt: TGCGCCAGCAGCTTGTCCGCAGCTGGATATGGCTACACCTTC; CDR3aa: CASSLSAAGYGYTF
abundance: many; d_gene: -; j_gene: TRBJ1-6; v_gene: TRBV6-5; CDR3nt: TGTGCCAGCATGCAGGGAGGGCTTGATTCACCCCTCCACTTT; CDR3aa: CASMQGGLDSPLHF
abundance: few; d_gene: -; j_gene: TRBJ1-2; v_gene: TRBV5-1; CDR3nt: TGCGCCAGCAGCTTCGAACGGGGGCTAGGCTACACCTTC; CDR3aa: CASSFERGLGYTF
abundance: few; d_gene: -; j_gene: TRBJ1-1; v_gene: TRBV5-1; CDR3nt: TGCGCCAGCAGCTTCGCCCAGGGCTACACTGAAGCTTTCTTT; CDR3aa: CASSFAQGYTEAFF
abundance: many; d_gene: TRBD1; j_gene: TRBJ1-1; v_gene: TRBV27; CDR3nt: TGTGCCAGCAGGAAAACAGGGGGCGGCACTGAAGCTTTCTTT; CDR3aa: CASRKTGGGTEAFF
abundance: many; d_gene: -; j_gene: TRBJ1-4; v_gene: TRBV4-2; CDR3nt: TGTGCCAGCAGCCAAGATCGGATACGGGCTTCACTGTTTTTT; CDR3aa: CASSQDRIRASLFF
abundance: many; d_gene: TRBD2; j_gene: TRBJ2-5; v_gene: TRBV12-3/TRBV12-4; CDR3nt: TGTGCCAGCAGTTTCGCGGGGGGGCAAGAGACCCAGTACTTC; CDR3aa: CASSFAGGQETQYF
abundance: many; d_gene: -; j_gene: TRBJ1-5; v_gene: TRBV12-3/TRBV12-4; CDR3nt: TGTGCCAGCAGTTTAATTCGGCAGGGAAATCCTATAGGTCAGCCCCAGCATTTT; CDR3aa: CASSLIRQGNPIGQPQHF
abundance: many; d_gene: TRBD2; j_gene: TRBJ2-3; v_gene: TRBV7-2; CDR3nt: TGTGCCAGCAGCTCCCTAGCGGCAGATACGCAGTATTTT; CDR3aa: CASSSLAADTQYF
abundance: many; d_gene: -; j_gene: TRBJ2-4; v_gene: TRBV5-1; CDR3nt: TGCGCCAGCAGCTTTGGACAAGTAGTGTACTTC; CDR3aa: CASSFGQVVYF
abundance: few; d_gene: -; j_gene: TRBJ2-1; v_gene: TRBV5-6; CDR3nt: TGTGCCAGCCATACGTCCCGAAGGATGAATGAGCAGTTCTTC; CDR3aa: CASHTSRRMNEQFF
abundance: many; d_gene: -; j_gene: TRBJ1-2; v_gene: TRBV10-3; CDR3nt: TGTGCCATCAGTGGTGGGGACGGCTATGGCTACACCTTC; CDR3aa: CAISGGDGYGYTF
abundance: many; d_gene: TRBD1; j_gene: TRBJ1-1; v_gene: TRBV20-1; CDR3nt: TGCAGTGCCTGGGACAGGACAAGGGCGAACACTGAAGCTTTCTTT; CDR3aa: CSAWDRTRANTEAFF